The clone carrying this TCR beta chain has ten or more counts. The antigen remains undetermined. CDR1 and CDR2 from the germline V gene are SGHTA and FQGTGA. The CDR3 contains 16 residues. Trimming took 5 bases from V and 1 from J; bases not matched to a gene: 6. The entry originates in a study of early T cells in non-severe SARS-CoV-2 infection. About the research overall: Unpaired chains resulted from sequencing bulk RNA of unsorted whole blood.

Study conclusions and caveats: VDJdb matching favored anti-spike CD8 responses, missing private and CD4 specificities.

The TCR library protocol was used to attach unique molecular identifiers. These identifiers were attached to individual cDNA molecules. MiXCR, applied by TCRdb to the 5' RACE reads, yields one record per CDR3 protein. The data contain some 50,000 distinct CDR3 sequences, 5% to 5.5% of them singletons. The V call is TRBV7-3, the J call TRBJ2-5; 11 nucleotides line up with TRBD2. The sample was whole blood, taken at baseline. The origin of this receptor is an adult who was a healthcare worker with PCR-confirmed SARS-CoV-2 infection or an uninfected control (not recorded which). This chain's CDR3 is CASSPGTSGAQETQYF. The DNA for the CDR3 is TGTGCCAGCAGCCCGGGGACTAGCGGAGCCCAAGAGACCCAGTACTTC.